This T cell receptor (beta chain) was captured by sequencing in a study of shared clonotypes between healthy human individuals. This CDR3 contains 16 residues. Germline values: CDR1 LNHNV, CDR2 YYDKDF (reference sequence). The J segment lost 0 bases and the V segment lost 4 bases, leaving 8 bases of the junction unmatched. Generated by immunoSEQ multiplex PCR, the TCRdb table keeps only in-frame clones and is missing some. Altogether nearly 500,000 clones are present, over 65% being singletons, with the ten largest covering over 10%. This sequence originates from a woman aged 35 to 49 in good health. Some clones in this sample may be carry-over from other donors' samples. The chain is built from TRBV15 and TRBJ2-5, with 7 nucleotides matching TRBD2. Sequences were obtained from PBMCs. CDR3 loop: CATSTGAGNHQETQYF. CDR3 DNA sequence: TGTGCCACCAGCACCGGAGCGGGAAACCACCAAGAGACCCAGTACTTC.